Listed below are T cell receptor beta chains from one sample, sequenced in a study of CD8 T cells in Susac syndrome. TCRdb redid the calling of the immunoSEQ multiplex PCR reads with MiXCR, one entry per CDR3 protein. The data contain 200,000 or so distinct CDR3 sequences, over 90% of them singletons. Sequencing used CD8+ T cells from PBMCs. The receptor set was obtained from a human donor with Susac syndrome. Each CDR3 is given with its conserved first and last residue. A D gene is named only where the DNA matches it firmly. Size is omitted from some rows. Given values are once, few, many or a class for expanded clones.

>TRBV9|TRBJ1-2|.|.
CASSAAEQGDYGYTF
TGTGCCAGCAGCGCCGCGGAACAGGGAGACTATGGCTACACCTTC
>TRBV27|TRBJ1-6|.|TRBD1
CASSLVQGYSPLHF
TGTGCCAGCAGTTTAGTACAGGGGTATTCACCCCTCCACTTT
>TRBV7-9|TRBJ2-1|once|.
CASSLESKVDEQFF
TGTGCCAGCAGCTTAGAATCTAAGGTTGATGAGCAGTTCTTC
>TRBV20-1|TRBJ2-5|.|.
CSASGPLVLTMETQYF
TGCAGTGCTTCCGGGCCACTCGTACTGACTATGGAGACCCAGTACTTC
>TRBV20-1|TRBJ1-1|.|.
CSASRSFTEAFF
TGCAGTGCTAGTCGGTCATTCACTGAAGCTTTCTTT
>TRBV5-6|TRBJ1-5|.|.
CASSSRGQPQHF
TGTGCCAGCAGCTCACGGGGTCAGCCCCAGCATTTT
>TRBV3-1|TRBJ2-7|.|TRBD1
CASSRDRAYYEQYF
TGTGCCAGCAGCCGCGACAGGGCCTACTACGAGCAGTACTTC
>TRBV5-6|TRBJ1-2|once|.
CASSLPDRSYGYTF
TGTGCCAGCAGCTTGCCTGACAGATCCTATGGCTACACCTTC
>TRBV9|TRBJ2-4|.|.
CASSVGDGKNIQYF
TGTGCCAGCAGCGTAGGGGATGGCAAAAACATTCAGTACTTC
>TRBV11-2|TRBJ2-4|few|.
CASSLAVKNIQYF
TGTGCCAGCAGCTTAGCGGTCAAAAACATTCAGTACTTC
>TRBV2|TRBJ2-3|.|TRBD2
CASSLRLAGGPDTQYF
TGTGCCAGCAGTCTAAGACTAGCGGGGGGCCCGGATACGCAGTATTTT
>TRBV20-1|TRBJ2-6|.|.
CSAPDIEISGANVLTF
TGCAGTGCTCCCGATATAGAAATCTCTGGGGCCAACGTCCTGACTTTC
>TRBV20-1|TRBJ2-7|.|TRBD2
CSALNRDYVYNEQYF
TGCAGTGCTCTCAACCGGGACTATGTTTACAACGAGCAGTACTTC
>TRBV7-2|TRBJ2-1|.|.
CASSLGLFNEQFF
TGTGCCAGCAGTCTTGGACTCTTCAATGAGCAGTTCTTC
>TRBV27|TRBJ1-5|.|.
CASSSRAVAPNQPQHF
TGTGCCAGCAGTTCCAGGGCCGTGGCCCCAAATCAGCCCCAGCATTTT
>TRBV2|TRBJ1-2|.|TRBD1
CASSDPPGRGYGYTF
TGTGCCAGCAGTGACCCCCCGGGCAGGGGGTATGGCTACACCTTC
>TRBV19|TRBJ2-3|few|.
CASSSDTQYF
TGTGCCAGTAGTTCAGATACGCAGTATTTT
>TRBV9|TRBJ1-1|.|.
CASSVRANTEAFF
TGTGCCAGCAGCGTTAGAGCGAACACTGAAGCTTTCTTT
>TRBV27|TRBJ2-7|.|.
CASSLTRRYEQYF
TGTGCCAGCAGTTTAACTAGAAGGTACGAGCAGTACTTC
>TRBV27|TRBJ2-1|.|TRBD2
CASSLYPSGGPTNEQFF
TGTGCCAGCAGTTTATATCCGAGCGGGGGGCCCACCAATGAGCAGTTCTTC
>TRBV29-1|TRBJ2-1|.|.
CSVEVPSYNEQFF
TGCAGCGTTGAAGTACCTTCCTACAATGAGCAGTTCTTC
>TRBV13|TRBJ1-1|.|TRBD1
CASSFYRGDTEAFF
TGTGCCAGCAGCTTCTACAGGGGGGACACTGAAGCTTTCTTT
>TRBV12-3/TRBV12-4|TRBJ2-4|.|TRBD2
CASSRTTSGYIQYF
TGTGCCAGCAGCCGTACGACTAGCGGGTACATTCAGTACTTC
>TRBV13|TRBJ2-1|.|.
CASTPPSADEQFF
TGTGCCAGCACCCCGCCGTCTGCCGATGAGCAGTTCTTC
>TRBV20-1|TRBJ2-5|.|TRBD2
CSAPWAGLASRETQYF
TGCAGTGCTCCATGGGCAGGACTAGCGTCTCGAGAGACCCAGTACTTC
>TRBV7-9|TRBJ2-7|once|TRBD1
CASSPGQATSYEQYF
TGTGCCAGCAGCCCGGGACAGGCCACGAGCTACGAGCAGTACTTC
>TRBV4-1|TRBJ2-1|.|.
CASSQDVKDSPFNEQFF
TGCGCCAGCAGCCAAGACGTGAAGGACTCTCCTTTCAATGAGCAGTTCTTC
>TRBV12-3/TRBV12-4|TRBJ2-2|.|TRBD1
CASRPTGIVTGELFF
TGTGCCAGCAGGCCGACAGGGATAGTCACCGGGGAGCTGTTTTTT
>TRBV15|TRBJ2-7|once|TRBD1
CATSPDRGQTYEQYF
TGTGCCACCAGCCCGGACAGGGGCCAGACCTACGAGCAGTACTTC
>TRBV28|TRBJ2-1|few|TRBD1
CASSLGQDNEQFF
TGTGCCAGCAGTTTGGGACAGGACAATGAGCAGTTCTTC
>TRBV27|TRBJ2-3|.|TRBD2
CASRRPSGGTQYF
TGTGCCAGCAGACGGCCTAGCGGGGGGACGCAGTATTTT
>TRBV12-3/TRBV12-4|TRBJ2-1|.|.
CASSLYVSDEQFF
TGTGCCAGCAGTTTATACGTCTCCGACGAGCAGTTCTTC
>TRBV13|TRBJ2-7|.|TRBD1
CASSWRTGINEQYF
TGTGCCAGCAGCTGGAGGACAGGAATTAACGAGCAGTACTTC
>TRBV13|TRBJ2-3|.|.
CASSLFRARHTDTQYF
TGTGCCAGCAGCCTGTTCCGGGCCCGTCACACAGATACGCAGTATTTT
>TRBV5-6|TRBJ1-1|.|.
CASSPSMNTEAFF
TGTGCCAGCAGCCCATCCATGAACACTGAAGCTTTCTTT
>TRBV2|TRBJ2-3|once|TRBD2
CASRLAGGQIQDTDTQYF
TGTGCCAGCAGACTAGCGGGAGGGCAGATTCAGGACACAGATACGCAGTATTTT
>TRBV7-6|TRBJ1-2|.|.
CASSLGLNTNYGYTF
TGTGCCAGCAGCCTCGGACTGAATACTAACTATGGCTACACCTTC
>TRBV18|TRBJ1-2|.|.
CASSPGGKTNYGYTF
TGTGCCAGCTCACCAGGTGGGAAGACTAACTATGGCTACACCTTC
>TRBV3-1|TRBJ1-6|.|.
CASSQEQGNNSPLHF
TGTGCCAGCAGCCAAGAACAGGGAAATAATTCACCCCTCCACTTT
>TRBV9|TRBJ1-5|once|.
CASSVGQGFNQPQHF
TGTGCCAGCAGCGTAGGACAAGGTTTCAATCAGCCCCAGCATTTT
>TRBV3-1|TRBJ1-2|.|.
CASSQDANYGYTF
TGTGCCAGCAGCCAAGACGCTAACTATGGCTACACCTTC
>TRBV9|TRBJ2-7|.|.
CASSVELDTYEQYF
TGTGCCAGCAGCGTAGAACTTGATACCTACGAGCAGTACTTC
>TRBV15|TRBJ2-7|.|.
CATSREAAYEQYF
TGTGCCACCAGCAGAGAGGCAGCCTACGAGCAGTACTTC
>TRBV4-1|TRBJ1-1|.|TRBD1
CASSLDRDEAFF
TGCGCCAGCAGTCTAGACAGGGATGAAGCTTTCTTT
>TRBV2|TRBJ1-1|.|TRBD1
CASSEYGAGQEDTEAFF
TGTGCCAGCAGTGAATATGGCGCGGGACAGGAAGACACTGAAGCTTTCTTT
>TRBV7-9|TRBJ1-1|.|.
CAVVLLDEAFF
TGTGCCGTTGTGCTTTTGGATGAAGCTTTCTTT
>TRBV30|TRBJ1-1|once|.
CAWSVGGHTEAFF
TGTGCCTGGAGTGTCGGGGGCCACACTGAAGCTTTCTTT
>TRBV7-9|TRBJ2-5|few|.
CASTPGLETQYF
TGTGCCAGCACCCCGGGGTTGGAGACCCAGTACTTC
>TRBV3-1|TRBJ2-5|.|TRBD2
CASSQEALNRDYQETQYF
TGTGCCAGCAGCCAAGAGGCCCTGAACCGGGACTATCAAGAGACCCAGTACTTC
>TRBV29-1|TRBJ1-1|.|.
CSVVRDGEAFF
TGCAGCGTTGTTCGCGACGGTGAAGCTTTCTTT
>TRBV20-1|TRBJ2-7|.|.
CSARDSISGLMLSYEQYF
TGCAGTGCTAGAGATAGTATATCGGGACTCATGCTTTCCTACGAGCAGTACTTC
>TRBV9|TRBJ1-5|.|.
CASSPLGDSNQPQHF
TGTGCCAGCAGCCCCCTAGGGGACAGCAATCAGCCCCAGCATTTT
>TRBV29-1|TRBJ2-3|.|TRBD1
CSVDRGADTQYF
TGCAGCGTGGACAGGGGTGCGGATACGCAGTATTTT